This TCR beta chain derives from a study of fetal regulatory T cell absence and autoimmunity. Study-wide background: Without clinical diabetes, IPEX patients showed exocrine pancreas autoimmunity.

The assay was run at survey level. Clones were read by immunoSEQ multiplex PCR, and TCRdb kept only the in-frame ones, dropping some. Found here are 95,000 to 100,000 clones, around 72% of them singletons; the top ten hold roughly 2%. Looked up from germline, CDR1 is MNHNY and CDR2 is SVGAGI (reference sequence). CDR3 size: 15 residues. Trimming stripped 4 bases from V and 7 bases from J, with 17 bases between. A word on this clone: Its antigen is currently unknown.

Study-wide points: Some top pancreas TCR clones were over 90-fold enriched versus cord blood. Cord blood and pancreas showed broadly similar TRB gene family usage.

The chain uses TRBV6-6 and TRBJ1-5; the D gene is possibly TRBD1 (6 bases). This TCR derives from a male donor with IPEX syndrome. Sequenced input: pancreas tissue. The DNA of the CDR3 is TGTGCCAGCAGTTCCATTCGCAGGGGTGGCCAGCCCCAGCATTTT. As protein: CASSSIRRGGQPQHF.